This entry describes one TCR beta chain. This specimen belongs to a study of long-term antiretroviral therapy in people with HIV. CDR3 length: 14 amino acids. Germline V gene lookup returns CDR1 LNHDA and CDR2 SQIVND (reference sequence). Trimming at V came to 4 bases and at J to 6 bases, leaving 7 bases not matched to a gene. Sequencing used immunoSEQ v3.0 at survey level. TCRdb's table, derived via immunoSEQ multiplex PCR, lists solely in-frame clones and lacks some. Of 25,000 to 35,000 clones listed, approximately 95% were seen once; the top ten hold 6.5% to 10%. The receptor's source is a man aged 30-40 years with HIV. Here the sequenced sample was unsorted PBMCs, taken 5.3 years after starting antiretroviral therapy. The J gene is TRBJ1-1, the V gene TRBV19; 8 bases align to TRBD1. The CDR3 DNA sequence: TGTGCCAGTAGTACCCGCCTCAGGGGGCCTGAAGCTTTCTTT. This sequence encodes CASSTRLRGPEAFF.